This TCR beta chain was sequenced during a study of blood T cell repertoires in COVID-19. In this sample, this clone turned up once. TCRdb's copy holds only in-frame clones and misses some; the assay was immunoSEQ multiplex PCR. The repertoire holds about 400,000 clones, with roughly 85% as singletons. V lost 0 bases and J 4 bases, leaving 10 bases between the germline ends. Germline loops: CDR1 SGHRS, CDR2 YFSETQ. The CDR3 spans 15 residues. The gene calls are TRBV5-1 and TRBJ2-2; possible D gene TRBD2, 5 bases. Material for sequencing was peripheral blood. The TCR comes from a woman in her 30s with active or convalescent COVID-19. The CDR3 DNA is TGCGCCAGCAGCTTGGACCTTCGGGGCACCGGGGAGCTGTTTTTT. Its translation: CASSLDLRGTGELFF.